Following are 6 T cell receptor beta chains from one sample sequenced in a study of CD8+ T cells in alopecia areata. Sequencing relied on a cDNA template that was reverse transcribed from extracted RNA. The assay was immunoSEQ multiplex PCR, and TCRdb's table has in-frame clones only and misses some. The data show about 120,000 clones, about 50% seen once. Treatment here: oral pan-JAK inhibitor, 5-10 mg twice daily. The sample was CD4+ T cells sorted from blood, taken at week 4, from a patient treated with tofacitinib. The receptors here all came from a human donor with alopecia areata.

The rearrangement links TRBV7-9 to TRBJ2-7, with 7 positions matching TRBD1. This CDR3 spans 14 amino acids. Germline V gene sequence: CDR1 SEHNR, CDR2 FQNEAQ (reference sequence). V shed 9 bases and J 1 base; nucleotides not matched to a gene: 9. Here the CDR3 reads CASTPGQSSYEQYF. DNA for the CDR3: TGTGCCAGTACCCCGGGACAGTCTTCCTACGAGCAGTACTTC.

The chain recombines TRBV11-2 with TRBJ2-2, with D possibly called TRBD1 or TRBD2 (5 bases each). This CDR3 contains 14 residues. From germline, CDR1 is SGHAT and CDR2 FQNNGV. The ends were cut back, 4 bases at V and 8 bases at J, with 14 bases in the middle. The CDR3 DNA sequence: TGTGCCAGCAGCTCCCGGGGCGCCGGAGGGGAGCTGTTTTTT. Its translation is CASSSRGAGGELFF.

The gene calls are TRBV30 and TRBJ2-1; TRBD2 matches at 12 bases. CDR3 size: 17 residues. The J segment lost 1 base and the V segment lost 3 bases, leaving 7 bases of the junction unmatched. The germline CDR1 and CDR2 sequences are GTSNPN and SVGIG (reference sequence). The CDR3 DNA follows: TGTGCCTGGAGCGGGACTAGCGGGTCCGATTCCTACAATGAGCAGTTCTTC. Its protein product is CAWSGTSGSDSYNEQFF. The whole variable domain, remainder taken from reference TRBV30 and TRBJ2-1, is SQTIHQWPATLVQPVGSPLSLECTVEGTSNPNLYWYRQAAGRGLQLLFYSVGIGQISSEVPQNLSASRPQDRQFILSSKKLLLSDSGFYLCAWSGTSGSDSYNEQFFGPGTRLTVL.

This clone was counted between two and nine times. V usage is TRBV14 and J usage is TRBJ2-1; 8 nucleotides align to TRBD1. Germline CDR1 and CDR2: SGHDN and FVKESK. The ends lost 4 bases at V and 8 bases at J; junction bases unmatched: 7. CDR3 size: 14 residues. The CDR3 sequence: CASSRIRGPDEQFF. The CDR3 DNA sequence: TGTGCCAGCAGCCGCATCAGGGGGCCTGATGAGCAGTTCTTC.

This clone was seen a handful of times. The chain has TRBV29-1 and TRBJ1-1, with TRBD1 identical over 7 bases. This CDR3 spans 13 amino acids. V lost 6 bases and J lost 1; bases outside the gene matches: 5. Germline CDR1 and CDR2: SQVTM and ANQGSEA. The DNA for the CDR3 is TGCAGCGTCCAGAACAGGGGGAACACTGAAGCTTTCTTT. This sequence encodes CSVQNRGNTEAFF. Variable domain in full (rest from reference TRBV29-1 and TRBJ1-1): SAVISQKPSRDICQRGTSLTIQCQVDSQVTMMFWYRQQPGQSLTLIATANQGSEATYESGFVIDKFPISRPNLTFSTLTVSNMSPEDSSIYLCSVQNRGNTEAFFGQGTRLTVV.

Comment on this clone: Just one base apart from a much larger clone, this may be a read error. The chain employs TRBV11-2 and TRBJ2-7, with D unresolved. The CDR3 contains 13 residues. CDR1 and CDR2 from the germline V gene are SGHAT and FQNNGV. Trimming cost V 1 base and J 0 bases, with 4 bases left between them. The CDR3: CASSLGSSYEQYF. The CDR3 coding sequence is TGTGCCAGCAGCTTAGGAAGCTCCTACGAGCAGTACTTC.